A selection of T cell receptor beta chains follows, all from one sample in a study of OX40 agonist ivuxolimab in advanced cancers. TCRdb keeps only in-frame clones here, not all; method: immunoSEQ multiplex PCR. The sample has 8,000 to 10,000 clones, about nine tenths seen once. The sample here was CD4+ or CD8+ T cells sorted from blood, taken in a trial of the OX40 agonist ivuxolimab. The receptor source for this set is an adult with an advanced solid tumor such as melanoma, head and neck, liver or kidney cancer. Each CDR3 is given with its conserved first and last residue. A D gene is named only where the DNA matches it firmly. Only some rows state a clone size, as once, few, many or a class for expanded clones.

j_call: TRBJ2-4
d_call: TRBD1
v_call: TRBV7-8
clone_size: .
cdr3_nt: TGTGCCAGCAGCTCCAATGACAGGGCCCTAGCCAAAAACATTCAGTACTTC
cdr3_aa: CASSSNDRALAKNIQYF

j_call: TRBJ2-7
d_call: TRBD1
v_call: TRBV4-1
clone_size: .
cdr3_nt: TGCGCCAGCAGCCCATTCCGGGACAGCAGCTCCTACGAGCAGTACTTC
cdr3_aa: CASSPFRDSSSYEQYF

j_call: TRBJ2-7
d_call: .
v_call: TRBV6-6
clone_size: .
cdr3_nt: TGTGCCAGCAGTTTTGGACAGCTCTACGAGCAGTACTTC
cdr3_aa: CASSFGQLYEQYF

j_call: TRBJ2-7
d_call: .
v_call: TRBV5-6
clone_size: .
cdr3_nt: TGTGCCAGCAGTTACAGGGCCTCCTACGAGCAGTACTTC
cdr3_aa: CASSYRASYEQYF

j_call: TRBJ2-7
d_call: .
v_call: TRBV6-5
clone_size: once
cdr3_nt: TGTGCCAGCAGTTATAATAGTTTCGAGCAGTACTTC
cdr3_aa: CASSYNSFEQYF

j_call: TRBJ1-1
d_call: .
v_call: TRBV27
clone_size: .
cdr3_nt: TGTGCCAGCAGCGCCGCTCGGGGCAGCGGGACTGAAGCTTTCTTT
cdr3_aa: CASSAARGSGTEAFF

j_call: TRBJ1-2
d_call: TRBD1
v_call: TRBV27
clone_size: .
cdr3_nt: TGTGCCAGCAGCGTGACGTGGGGACAGGGGTCCGGCTACACCTTC
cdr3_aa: CASSVTWGQGSGYTF

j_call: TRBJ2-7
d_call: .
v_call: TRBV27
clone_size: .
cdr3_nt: TGTGCCAGCAGTTTGTCAAGTTGGGGAAACTACGAGCAGTACTTC
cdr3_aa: CASSLSSWGNYEQYF

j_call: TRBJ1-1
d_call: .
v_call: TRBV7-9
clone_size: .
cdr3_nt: TGTGCCAGCAGCCCAACGATGAACACTGAAGCTTTCTTT
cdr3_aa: CASSPTMNTEAFF

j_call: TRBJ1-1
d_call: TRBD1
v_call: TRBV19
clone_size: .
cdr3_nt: TGTGCCAGTACACAGGGGCTCAACACTGAAGCTTTCTTT
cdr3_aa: CASTQGLNTEAFF

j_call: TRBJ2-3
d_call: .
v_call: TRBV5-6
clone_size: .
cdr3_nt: TGTGCCAGCAGCGGAGGACCCACAGATACGCAGTATTTT
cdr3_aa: CASSGGPTDTQYF

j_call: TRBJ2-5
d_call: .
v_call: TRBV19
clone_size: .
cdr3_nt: TGTGCCAGTAGTATAGCAGTTGGAGGTGGAGAAGAGACCCAGTACTTC
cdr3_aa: CASSIAVGGGEETQYF

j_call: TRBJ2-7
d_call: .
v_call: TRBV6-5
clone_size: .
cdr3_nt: TGTGCCAGCAGTTACGAAAGGTCCTACGAGCAGTACTTC
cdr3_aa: CASSYERSYEQYF

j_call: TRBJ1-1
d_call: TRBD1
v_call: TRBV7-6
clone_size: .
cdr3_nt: TGTGCCAGCAGCTTAGGGGGACAGGGTTATAAGAACACTGAAGCTTTCTTT
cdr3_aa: CASSLGGQGYKNTEAFF

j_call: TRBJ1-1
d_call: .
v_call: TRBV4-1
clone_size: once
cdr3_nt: TGCGCCAGCAGCCAAGCCATCACACCGAACACTGAAGCTTTCTTT
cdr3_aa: CASSQAITPNTEAFF

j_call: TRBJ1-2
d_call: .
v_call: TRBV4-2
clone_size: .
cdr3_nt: TGTGCCAGCAGCCAAGATAGTAACGAGGGCTATGGCTACACCTTC
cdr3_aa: CASSQDSNEGYGYTF

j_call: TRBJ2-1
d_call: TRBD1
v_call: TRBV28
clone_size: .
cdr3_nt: TGTGCCAGCAGTTCGGGACAGGGGGCCCTCTACAATGAGCAGTTCTTC
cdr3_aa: CASSSGQGALYNEQFF

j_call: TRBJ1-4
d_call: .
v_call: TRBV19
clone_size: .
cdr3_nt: TGTGCCAGTAGTGGCCCAAAGACGGGTAATGAAAAACTGTTTTTT
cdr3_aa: CASSGPKTGNEKLFF

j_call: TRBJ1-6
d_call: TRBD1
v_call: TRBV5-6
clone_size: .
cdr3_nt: TGTGCCAGCAGCGGGACTGCCTGGGACAGGGGTCGTTCACCCCTCCACTTT
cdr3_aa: CASSGTAWDRGRSPLHF

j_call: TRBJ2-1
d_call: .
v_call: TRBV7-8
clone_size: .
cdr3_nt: TGTGCCAGCAGCTTAGGCCAGGGGAGTGAGCAGTTCTTC
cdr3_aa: CASSLGQGSEQFF

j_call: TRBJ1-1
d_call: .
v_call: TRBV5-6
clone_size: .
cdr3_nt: TGTGCCAGCAGCTTGTGGAGCCGCGAAGCTTTCTTT
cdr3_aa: CASSLWSREAFF

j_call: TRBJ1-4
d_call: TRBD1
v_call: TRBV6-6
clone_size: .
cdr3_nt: TGTGCCAGCAGTTTAGGACAGGAGGAAAAACTGTTTTTT
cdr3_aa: CASSLGQEEKLFF

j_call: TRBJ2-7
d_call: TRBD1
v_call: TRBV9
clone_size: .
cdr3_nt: TGTGCCAGCAGGGCGGGACAGGGGGGCGAGCAGTACTTC
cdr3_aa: CASRAGQGGEQYF

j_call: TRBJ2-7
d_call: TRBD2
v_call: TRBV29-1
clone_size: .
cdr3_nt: TGCAGCGTTAGCGGGGCCCCCCACGAGCAGTACTTC
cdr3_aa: CSVSGAPHEQYF

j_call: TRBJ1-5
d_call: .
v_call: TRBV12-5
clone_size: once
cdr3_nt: TGTGCTAGTGGTTGGCAGGGGTTAGGAAATCAGCCCCAGCATTTT
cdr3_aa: CASGWQGLGNQPQHF

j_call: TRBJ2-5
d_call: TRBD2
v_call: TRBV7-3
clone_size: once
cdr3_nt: TGTGCCAGCAGCCCGCTAGCGGGGGGCGTAGAGACCCAGTACTTC
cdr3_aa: CASSPLAGGVETQYF

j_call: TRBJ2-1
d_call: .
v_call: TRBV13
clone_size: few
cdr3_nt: TGTGCCAGCAGCTTAGTTAACGGGAATGAGCAGTTCTTC
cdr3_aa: CASSLVNGNEQFF

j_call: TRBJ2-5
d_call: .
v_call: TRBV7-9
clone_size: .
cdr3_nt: TGTGCCAGCAGCTTCCGGGTGGGGGAGACCCAGTACTTC
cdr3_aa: CASSFRVGETQYF

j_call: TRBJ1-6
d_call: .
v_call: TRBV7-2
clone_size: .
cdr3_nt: TGTGCCAGCAGCTTAGTTACAGGTTCACCCCTCCACTTT
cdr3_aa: CASSLVTGSPLHF